These 32 T cell receptor beta chains came from one sample sequenced in a study of cytomegalovirus exposure and HLA in healthy donors. Use of 60 Vbeta and 13 Jbeta primers characterized the PCR. Assay used: immunoSEQ multiplex PCR; TCRdb lists only in-frame clones, some missing. Seen here are 200,000 or so clones, 70% to 80% observed once, and the top ten hold roughly 15%. Sequencing was done on a sample of PBMCs. These receptors all stem from a man in his forties in good health and CMV-seronegative.

This clone was detected only a few times. The chain recombines TRBV9 with TRBJ1-4; possible D gene TRBD1, 5 bases. This CDR3 is built from 14 residues. Deletions cut 1 base from V and 5 bases from J, with 9 bases between. Germline assignment: CDR1 SGDLS and CDR2 YYNGEE. The CDR3 sequence is CASSVTGWNEKLFF. As DNA, the CDR3 is TGTGCCAGCAGCGTAACAGGCTGGAATGAAAAACTGTTTTTT.

The chain carries TRBV9 and TRBJ2-6; D unclear. Germline V CDR1 and CDR2: SGDLS, YYNGEE. V shed 3 bases and J shed 0 bases, with 13 bases lying between them. This CDR3 has 17 residues. The CDR3 spells CASSGLGEASGANVLTF. The CDR3 DNA follows: TGTGCCAGCAGCGGTCTCGGCGAGGCCTCTGGGGCCAACGTCCTGACTTTC.

The genes are TRBV6-6 and TRBJ1-6; 7 bases map to TRBD1. The CDR3 totals 14 residues. V was clipped by 5 bases and J by 8 bases; unmatched bases: 6. Germline V gene lookup returns CDR1 MNHNY and CDR2 SVGAGI (reference sequence). CDR3 sequence: CASSPTGAHSPLHF. In nucleotides, the CDR3 is TGTGCCAGCAGTCCAACAGGGGCCCATTCACCCCTCCACTTT.

J is TRBJ2-7 and V is TRBV2, with D tentatively TRBD2 (6 bases). The V gene's germline CDR1 is SNHLY and CDR2 FYNNEI. This CDR3 is built from 16 residues. V was pared by 4 bases and J by 0 bases, with 16 bases between. CDR3 DNA: TGTGCCAGCAGTGTCAGGGACTTTCTTCACTCCTACGAGCAGTACTTC. Its protein product is CASSVRDFLHSYEQYF.

This clone is medium-sized. In nucleotides, the CDR3 is TGTGCCAGCAGTTTAGAGGAGGGAACCTACAATGAGCAGTTCTTC. Amino acids: CASSLEEGTYNEQFF. The J gene is TRBJ2-1, the V gene TRBV27; D might be TRBD2 (6 bases). Trimming pared 2 bases from V and 2 bases from J, leaving 10 bases between. This CDR3 region has 15 residues. Per the germline V gene, CDR1 is MNHEY and CDR2 is SMNVEV (reference sequence).

This chain uses TRBV5-1 with TRBJ2-2; 11 bases align to TRBD1. J lost 3 bases, V lost 1 base, and 2 bases had no gene match. This CDR3 contains 16 residues. Per germline, CDR1 SGHRS and CDR2 YFSETQ. The CDR3 coding sequence is TGCGCCAGCAGCTTGATGGGACAGGGGGACACCGGGGAGCTGTTTTTT. It translates to CASSLMGQGDTGELFF. The full variable domain, in which reference TRBV5-1 and TRBJ2-2 provide the parts outside the CDR3, is KAGVTQTPRYLIKTRGQQVTLSCSPISGHRSVSWYQQTPGQGLQFLFEYFSETQRNKGNFPGRFSGRQFSNSRSEMNVSTLELGDSALYLCASSLMGQGDTGELFFGEGSRLTVL.

The chain uses TRBV4-2 and TRBJ1-6; TRBD1 aligns across 7 bases. The CDR3 runs to 13 residues. The V gene end was trimmed by 4 bases and the J gene end by 8 bases; junction bases not matched to a gene: 2. The germline V gene has CDR1 LGHNA and CDR2 YNFKEQ. The CDR3 loop reads CASSPDRDSPLHF. In DNA form, the CDR3 reads TGTGCCAGCAGCCCCGACAGGGATTCACCCCTCCACTTT.

The genes are TRBV13 and TRBJ2-3; unclear D gene. The V end was cut by 4 bases, the J end by 4 bases, with 21 bases between. This CDR3 is 17 amino acids long. Germline CDR1 and CDR2: PRHDT and FYEKMQ (reference sequence). In DNA, the CDR3 is TGTGCCAGCAGCTCCCGTGCGGCCTCCTGGAGCGCAGATACGCAGTATTTT. It specifies CASSSRAASWSADTQYF.

The chain couples TRBV14 to TRBJ2-3; no clear D. V shed 0 bases and J shed 1 base, with 8 bases lying between them. CDR1 is SGHDN, CDR2 FVKESK, per germline. The CDR3 has 15 residues. CDR3 protein: CASSQDLSGTDTQYF. The CDR3 DNA reads as TGTGCCAGCAGCCAAGATCTAAGCGGCACAGATACGCAGTATTTT.

The V gene is TRBV7-7, the J gene TRBJ2-5; 9 bases line up with TRBD2. Germline CDR1 SSHAT, CDR2 FNYEAQ (reference sequence). The CDR3 contains 17 residues. The V and J ends lost 4 bases and 0 bases, in that order; junction bases with no gene match: 9. CDR3 amino acids: CASSSQPPSGNQETQYF. Written as DNA, the CDR3 is TGTGCCAGCAGCTCTCAACCGCCTAGCGGGAACCAAGAGACCCAGTACTTC.

The chain couples TRBV5-4 to TRBJ2-2; the match to TRBD1 covers 8 bases. The germline V gene has CDR1 SGHNT and CDR2 YYREEE (reference sequence). Germline trimming cut 0 bases from V and 4 bases from J; bases unmatched to any gene: 5. This CDR3 region has 16 residues. The CDR3 loop reads CASSLDPGGTTGELFF. DNA for the CDR3: TGTGCCAGCAGCTTGGATCCAGGGGGCACCACCGGGGAGCTGTTTTTT.

The J gene is TRBJ2-6, the V gene TRBV5-4; D is unresolved. Germline CDR1 reads SGHNT; CDR2 reads YYREEE (reference sequence). V shed 2 bases and J shed 1 base, with 7 bases lying between them. The CDR3 contains 15 residues. The CDR3 DNA follows: TGTGCCAGCAGCTTAGACGGGTCTGGGGCCAACGTCCTGACTTTC. This sequence encodes CASSLDGSGANVLTF.

This clone was recorded a few times. The V call is TRBV6-5, the J call TRBJ1-2, with D possibly being TRBD1 (6 bases). From germline, CDR1 is MNHEY and CDR2 SVGAGI. The CDR3 length is 13 residues. Between the trimmed V and J ends, which lost 4 bases and 8 bases, there was a span of 14 bases. In DNA, the CDR3 is TGTGCCAGCAGTTTCCTACAGGGACACGGCTACACCTTC. This gives the protein CASSFLQGHGYTF.

The genes are TRBV7-2 and TRBJ1-2; a possible D gene is TRBD1 (6 bases). Trimming removed 2 bases at V and 2 bases at J, with 9 bases between. The CDR3 has 14 amino acids. Germline loops: CDR1 SGHTA, CDR2 FQGNSA. The CDR3 DNA follows: TGTGCCAGCAGCTTAAGCCAGGGGAACTATGGCTACACCTTC. It translates to CASSLSQGNYGYTF.

J is TRBJ2-2 and V is TRBV9, with D possibly TRBD1 on 6 matching bases. This CDR3 has 17 amino acids. Germline CDR1 SGDLS, CDR2 YYNGEE. V was trimmed by 3 bases and J by 3 bases, leaving 18 bases between them. CDR3 loop: CASSDQQGMGDTGELFF. The CDR3 coding sequence is TGTGCCAGCAGCGACCAACAGGGCATGGGGGACACCGGGGAGCTGTTTTTT.

The V gene is TRBV7-2, the J gene TRBJ2-7; 12 nucleotides line up with TRBD2. The CDR3 is made up of 15 amino acids. V shed 4 bases, J shed 3 bases, and the junction held 4 bases outside the gene matches. Germline CDR1 and CDR2: SGHTA and FQGNSA. The CDR3 DNA is TGTGCCAGCAGCTCCCGGACTAGCGGGGTCTACGAGCAGTACTTC. Its translation is CASSSRTSGVYEQYF.

CDR3 sequence: CASSPLGQGDQPQHF. CDR3 nucleotide sequence: TGTGCCAGTAGTCCCCTGGGGCAGGGGGATCAGCCCCAGCATTTT. V usage is TRBV19 and J usage is TRBJ1-5; 7 positions agree with TRBD1. The ends lost 5 bases at V and 5 bases at J; junction bases unmatched: 9. Germline V gene sequence: CDR1 LNHDA, CDR2 SQIVND (reference sequence). This CDR3 is built from 15 residues.

The rearrangement links TRBV7-9 to TRBJ1-5; 7 bases align to TRBD1. From germline, CDR1 is SEHNR and CDR2 FQNEAQ (reference sequence). The CDR3 has 17 residues. Trimming cost V 1 base and J 3 bases; bases outside gene matches: 9. The chain's CDR3 is CASSLDSGGLPNQPQHF. In DNA, the CDR3 is TGTGCCAGCAGCTTAGACTCAGGGGGTCTTCCCAATCAGCCCCAGCATTTT.

The rearrangement joins TRBV4-2 to TRBJ2-7, with 11 bases matching TRBD2. The V gene's germline CDR1 is LGHNA and CDR2 YNFKEQ. This CDR3 has 15 residues. V dropped 1 base and J dropped 4; count of bases not matched to a gene: 3. CDR3 sequence: CASSQVAGGPYEQYF. The CDR3 nucleotides read TGTGCCAGCAGCCAAGTAGCGGGAGGGCCTTACGAGCAGTACTTC.

This chain joins TRBV21-1 and TRBJ2-6; the D call of TRBD1 is as the table states it, not checked on the DNA. TRBV21-1 is a recognized pseudogene. This CDR3 is built from 18 residues. CDR3 sequence (DNA): TGTGCCAGCAGCAGGATCCGGGACAGGGCGACTGGGGCCAACGTCCTGACTTTC. This translates into CASSRIRDRATGANVLTF.

The chain has TRBV7-8 and TRBJ2-7, with D perhaps TRBD2 (6 bases). CDR3 length equals 15 residues. Germline V gene data show CDR1 as SGHVS and CDR2 as FQNEAQ. V lost 1 base to trimming and J lost 7 bases, with 17 bases between them. The CDR3 DNA sequence: TGTGCCAGCAGCTTAGAATATGGGGGGTCGGAAGAGCAGTACTTC. Residues: CASSLEYGGSEEQYF.

A word on this clone: This specimen includes other DNA sequences encoding the same CDR3. The V call is TRBV18, the J call TRBJ1-2; perhaps TRBD1 as D (5 bases). Germline V gives CDR1 KGHSH, CDR2 LQKENI. The V end lost 3 bases, the J end lost 2 bases, and 10 bases lay between the germline ends. The CDR3 totals 14 residues. CDR3 residues: CASSPSRGNYGYTF. The DNA for the CDR3 is TGTGCCAGCTCACCCTCGCGGGGGAACTATGGCTACACCTTC. Full variable domain (missing parts from reference TRBV18 and TRBJ1-2): NAGVMQNPRHLVRRRGQEARLRCSPMKGHSHVYWYRQLPEEGLKFMVYLQKENIIDESGMPKERFSAEFPKEGPSILRIQQVVRGDSAAYFCASSPSRGNYGYTFGSGTRLTVV.

About this clone: The junction departs from germline at one end; a sequencing error may be responsible. The chain joins TRBV7-9 to TRBJ1-2, with TRBD1 as a possible D gene (6 bases). The CDR3 consists of 15 residues. In germline, CDR1 is SEHNR, CDR2 FQNEAQ (reference sequence). CDR3 residues: CSSSSAGATNYGYTF. The CDR3 coding sequence is TGTTCCAGCAGCTCAGCAGGGGCGACTAACTATGGCTACACCTTC.

The chain links TRBV9 to TRBJ2-2; D is possibly TRBD2 (5 bases). Germline lookup yields CDR1 SGDLS and CDR2 YYNGEE. Trimming left V 0 bases short and J 6 bases short, with 15 bases between. The CDR3 is made up of 16 amino acids. DNA for the CDR3: TGTGCCAGCAGCGTAGGAAGGACTGGCTCCGCCGGGGAGCTGTTTTTT. It is translated as CASSVGRTGSAGELFF. The complete variable domain, with remaining parts taken from reference TRBV9 and TRBJ2-2, reads DSGVTQTPKHLITATGQRVTLRCSPRSGDLSVYWYQQSLDQGLQFLIQYYNGEERAKGNILERFSAQQFPDLHSELNLSSLELGDSALYFCASSVGRTGSAGELFFGEGSRLTVL.

This clone occurred a few times. V and J are TRBV4-1 and TRBJ2-1; TRBD1 might be the D (6 bases). Germline V gene data show CDR1 as MGHRA and CDR2 as YSYEKL. This CDR3 has 14 residues. The V end was cut by 1 base, the J end by 14 bases, with 18 bases between. CDR3 in DNA: TGCGCCAGCAGCCAAGTCGGGGACACGGTCACGGAGTTCTTC. Amino acid sequence: CASSQVGDTVTEFF.

The chain joins TRBV19 to TRBJ1-2; 7 bases fit TRBD1. The V segment lost 10 bases and the J segment 6 bases; nucleotides outside the gene matches: 5. The CDR3 length is 11 residues. Germline V gene lookup returns CDR1 LNHDA and CDR2 SQIVND (reference sequence). The DNA of the CDR3 is TGTGCCATGAGGGGGCGCGATGGCTACACCTTC. Encoded protein: CAMRGRDGYTF.

This clone was observed a single time. The rearrangement uses TRBV5-6 and TRBJ2-5; 8 bases line up with TRBD1. The germline V gene has CDR1 SGHDT and CDR2 YYEEEE. The CDR3 spans 14 residues. V lost 2 bases and J lost 7; bases outside the gene matches: 7. CDR3 in DNA: TGTGCCAGCAGCTTTCAGGGGGCGGAAGGGACCCAGTACTTC. Amino acid sequence: CASSFQGAEGTQYF. Drawing the rest from reference TRBV5-6 and TRBJ2-5, the complete variable domain is DAGVTQSPTHLIKTRGQQVTLRCSPKSGHDTVSWYQQALGQGPQFIFQYYEEEERQRGNFPDRFSGHQFPNYSSELNVNALLLGDSALYLCASSFQGAEGTQYFGPGTRLLVL.

This chain joins TRBV5-5 and TRBJ1-4; no firm D call. Germline V gives CDR1 SGHKS, CDR2 YYEKEE (reference sequence). V was cut by 1 base and J by 7 bases, with 11 bases left in between. The CDR3 is made up of 14 amino acids. This CDR3 is CASSLSGFVEKLFF. Written as DNA, the CDR3 is TGTGCCAGCAGCTTGAGCGGGTTTGTTGAAAAACTGTTTTTT.

The rearrangement links TRBV7-9 to TRBJ2-7, with 7 bases aligning to TRBD2. Unmatched junction bases numbered 4, after V lost 5 bases and J lost 3 bases. This CDR3 has 13 amino acids. Germline lookup yields CDR1 SEHNR and CDR2 FQNEAQ (reference sequence). CDR3 loop: CASSPPGGYEQYF. In DNA, the CDR3 is TGTGCCAGCAGCCCCCCGGGGGGCTACGAGCAGTACTTC.

J is TRBJ2-7 and V is TRBV4-3; 9 bases align to TRBD1. Per the germline V gene, CDR1 is LGHNA and CDR2 is YSLEER. The CDR3 consists of 15 residues. Unmatched junction bases numbered 5, after V lost 4 bases and J lost 1 base. The CDR3 loop reads CASSLQTGGSYEQYF. As DNA, the CDR3 is TGCGCCAGCAGCCTCCAGACAGGGGGTTCCTACGAGCAGTACTTC.

This chain joins TRBV5-5 and TRBJ1-4; 7 nucleotides line up with TRBD1. Germline lookup yields CDR1 SGHKS and CDR2 YYEKEE (reference sequence). V shed 2 bases and J 4 bases; nucleotides not matched to a gene: 5. The length of the CDR3 is 15 residues. The CDR3 DNA reads as TGTGCCAGCAGCTTCCGACAGGGAAATAATGAAAAACTGTTTTTT. Translating gives CASSFRQGNNEKLFF.

This clone was seen only a few times. The chain links TRBV19 to TRBJ1-2, with 10 bases lining up with TRBD1. CDR3 length: 11 amino acids. CDR1 is LNHDA and CDR2 is SQIVND in the germline V gene (reference sequence). The V and J ends lost 7 bases and 10 bases, in that order; junction bases with no gene match: 3. CDR3 bases: TGTGCCAGTATGGGGACAGGGGTCTACACCTTC. This codes for CASMGTGVYTF.